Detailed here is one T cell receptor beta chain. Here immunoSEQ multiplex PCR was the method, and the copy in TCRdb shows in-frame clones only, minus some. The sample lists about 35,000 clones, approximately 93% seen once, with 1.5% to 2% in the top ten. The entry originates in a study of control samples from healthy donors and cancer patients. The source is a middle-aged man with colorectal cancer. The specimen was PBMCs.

The CDR3 bases are TGTGCCAGTAGTCCTGGGCGAGCCTACGAGCAGTACTTC. Translated, it gives CASSPGRAYEQYF. The chain uses TRBV19 and TRBJ2-7; D gene unclear. Germline loops: CDR1 LNHDA, CDR2 SQIVND (reference sequence). The CDR3 consists of 13 residues. V lost 5 bases to trimming and J lost 2 bases, with 10 bases between them. The variable domain in full, completed from reference TRBV19 and TRBJ2-7, reads DGGITQSPKYLFRKEGQNVTLSCEQNLNHDAMYWYRQDPGQGLRLIYYSQIVNDFQKGDIAEGYSVSREKKESFPLTVTSAQKNPTAFYLCASSPGRAYEQYFGPGTRLTVT.